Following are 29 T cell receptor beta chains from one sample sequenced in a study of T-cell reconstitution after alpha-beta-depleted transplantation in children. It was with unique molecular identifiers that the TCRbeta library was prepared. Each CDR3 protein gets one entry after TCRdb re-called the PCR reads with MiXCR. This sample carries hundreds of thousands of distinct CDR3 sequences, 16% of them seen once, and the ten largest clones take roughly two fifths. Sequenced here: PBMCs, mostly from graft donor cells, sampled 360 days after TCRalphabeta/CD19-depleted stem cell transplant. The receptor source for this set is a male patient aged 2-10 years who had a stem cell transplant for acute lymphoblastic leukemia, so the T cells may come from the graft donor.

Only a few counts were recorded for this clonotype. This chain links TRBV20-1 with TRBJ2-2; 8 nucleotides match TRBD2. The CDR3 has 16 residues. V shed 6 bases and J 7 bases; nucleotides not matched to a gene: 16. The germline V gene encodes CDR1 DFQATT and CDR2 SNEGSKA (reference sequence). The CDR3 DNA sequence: TGCAGTGCCCTTAGAACGGAGCGGGAGAAGGACGGGGAGCTGTTTTTT. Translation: CSALRTEREKDGELFF.

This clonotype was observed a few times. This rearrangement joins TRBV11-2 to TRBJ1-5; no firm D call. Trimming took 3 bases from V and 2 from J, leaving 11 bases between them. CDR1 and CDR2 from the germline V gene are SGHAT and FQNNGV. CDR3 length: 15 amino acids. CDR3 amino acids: CASSFERIGNQPQHF. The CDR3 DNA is TGTGCCAGCAGCTTCGAGAGGATCGGCAATCAGCCCCAGCATTTT. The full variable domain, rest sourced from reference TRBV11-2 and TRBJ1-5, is EAGVAQSPRYKIIEKRQSVAFWCNPISGHATLYWYQQILGQGPKLLIQFQNNGVVDDSQLPKDRFSAERLKGVDSTLKIQPAKLEDSAVYLCASSFERIGNQPQHFGDGTRLSIL.

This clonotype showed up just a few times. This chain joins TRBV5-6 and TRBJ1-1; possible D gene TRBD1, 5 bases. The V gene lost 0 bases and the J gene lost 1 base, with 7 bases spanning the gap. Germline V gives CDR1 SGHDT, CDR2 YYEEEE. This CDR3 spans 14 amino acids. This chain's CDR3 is CASSLDTGNTEAFF. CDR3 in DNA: TGTGCCAGCAGCTTGGACACAGGGAACACTGAAGCTTTCTTT. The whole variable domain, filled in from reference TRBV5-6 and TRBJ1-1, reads DAGVTQSPTHLIKTRGQQVTLRCSPKSGHDTVSWYQQALGQGPQFIFQYYEEEERQRGNFPDRFSGHQFPNYSSELNVNALLLGDSALYLCASSLDTGNTEAFFGQGTRLTVV.

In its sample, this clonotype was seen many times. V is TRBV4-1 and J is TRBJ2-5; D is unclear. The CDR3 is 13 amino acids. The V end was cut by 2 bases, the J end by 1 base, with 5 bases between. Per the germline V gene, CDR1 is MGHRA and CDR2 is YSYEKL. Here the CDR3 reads CASSQNFQETQYF. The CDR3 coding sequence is TGCGCCAGCAGCCAAAACTTCCAAGAGACCCAGTACTTC.

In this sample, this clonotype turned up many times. The CDR3 spells CSVVRGRTDTQYF. The DNA for the CDR3 is TGCAGCGTTGTTAGGGGTCGGACAGATACGCAGTATTTT. This chain joins TRBV29-1 and TRBJ2-3, with D perhaps TRBD1 (5 bases). The germline CDR1 and CDR2 sequences are SQVTM and ANQGSEA. The CDR3 is made up of 13 amino acids. V lost 4 bases and J lost 3, with 11 bases in between.

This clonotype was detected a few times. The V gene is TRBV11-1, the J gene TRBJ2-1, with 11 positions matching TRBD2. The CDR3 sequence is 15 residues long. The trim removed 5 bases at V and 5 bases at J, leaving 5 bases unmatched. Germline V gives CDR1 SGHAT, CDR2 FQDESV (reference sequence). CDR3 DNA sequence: TGTGCCAGCAGCCCGGGACTAGCGGAGAACAATGAGCAGTTCTTC. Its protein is CASSPGLAENNEQFF.

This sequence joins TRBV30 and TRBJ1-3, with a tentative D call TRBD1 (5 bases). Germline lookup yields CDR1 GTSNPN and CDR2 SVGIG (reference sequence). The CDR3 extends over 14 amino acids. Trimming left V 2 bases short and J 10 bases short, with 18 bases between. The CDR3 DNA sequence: TGTGCCTGGAGTCAAGGGGTCATTTCTGGGACCATATATTTT. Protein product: CAWSQGVISGTIYF.

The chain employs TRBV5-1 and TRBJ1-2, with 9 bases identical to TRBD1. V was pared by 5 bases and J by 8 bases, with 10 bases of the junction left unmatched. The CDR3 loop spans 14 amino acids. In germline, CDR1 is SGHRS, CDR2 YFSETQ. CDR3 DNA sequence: TGCGCCAGCAGTTCGACAGGGGGATCTGAAGGCTACACCTTC. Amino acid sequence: CASSSTGGSEGYTF.

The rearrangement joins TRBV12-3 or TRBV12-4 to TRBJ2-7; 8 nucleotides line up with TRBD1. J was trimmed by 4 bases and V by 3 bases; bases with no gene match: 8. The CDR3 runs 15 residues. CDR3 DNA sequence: TGTGCCAGCAGTTTCCTTGGGCAGGGGGCGTACGAGCAGTACTTC. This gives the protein CASSFLGQGAYEQYF.

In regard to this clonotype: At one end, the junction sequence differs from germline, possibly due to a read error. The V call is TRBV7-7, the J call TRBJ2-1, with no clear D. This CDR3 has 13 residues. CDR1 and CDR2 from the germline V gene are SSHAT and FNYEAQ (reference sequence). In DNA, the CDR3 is TGTGCTAGCAGTTCTGGGATGTTTAATGAGCAGTTCTTC. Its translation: CASSSGMFNEQFF.

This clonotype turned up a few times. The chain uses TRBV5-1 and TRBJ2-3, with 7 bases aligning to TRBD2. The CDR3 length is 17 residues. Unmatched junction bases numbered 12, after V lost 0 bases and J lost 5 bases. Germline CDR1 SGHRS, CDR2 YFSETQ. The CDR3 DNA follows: TGCGCCAGCAGCTTGGTGGGGCTAGCGGCCAGGAGAGATACGCAGTATTTT. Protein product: CASSLVGLAARRDTQYF.

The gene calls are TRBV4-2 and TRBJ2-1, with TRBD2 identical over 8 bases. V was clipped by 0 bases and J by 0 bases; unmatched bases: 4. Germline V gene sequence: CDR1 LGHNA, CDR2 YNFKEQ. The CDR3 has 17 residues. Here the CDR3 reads CASSQDNSGSSYNEQFF. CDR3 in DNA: TGTGCCAGCAGCCAAGATAACAGCGGGAGCTCCTACAATGAGCAGTTCTTC.

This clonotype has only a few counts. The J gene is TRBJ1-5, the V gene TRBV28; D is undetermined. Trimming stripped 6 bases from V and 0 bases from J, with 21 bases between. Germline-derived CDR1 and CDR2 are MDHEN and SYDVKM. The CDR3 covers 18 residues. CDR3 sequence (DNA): TGTGCCAGCAGCTACGTTTCGGAAGACTCATATAGCAATCAGCCCCAGCATTTT. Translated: CASSYVSEDSYSNQPQHF.

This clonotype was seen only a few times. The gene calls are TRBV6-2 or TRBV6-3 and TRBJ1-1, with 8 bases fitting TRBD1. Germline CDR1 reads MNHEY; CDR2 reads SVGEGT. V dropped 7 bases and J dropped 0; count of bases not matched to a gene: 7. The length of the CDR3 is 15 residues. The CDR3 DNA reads TGTGCCAGCACCTCGGACAGGGCGATGAACACTGAAGCTTTCTTT. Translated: CASTSDRAMNTEAFF.

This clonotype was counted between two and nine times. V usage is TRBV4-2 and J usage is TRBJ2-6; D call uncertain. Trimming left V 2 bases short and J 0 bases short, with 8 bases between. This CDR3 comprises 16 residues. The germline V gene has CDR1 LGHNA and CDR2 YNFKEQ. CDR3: CASSQPFRSGANVLTF. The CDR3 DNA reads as TGTGCCAGCAGCCAACCTTTCCGCTCTGGGGCCAACGTCCTGACTTTC.

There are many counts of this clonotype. The CDR3 region has the DNA TGTGCCACCAGCCCCGAGGCAGGGGGGAACTATGGCTACACCTTC. This gives the protein CATSPEAGGNYGYTF. V is TRBV15 and J is TRBJ1-2; 7 nucleotides line up with TRBD1. The CDR3 loop spans 15 amino acids. V lost 5 bases to trimming and J lost 2 bases; unmatched junction nucleotides: 8. CDR1 is LNHNV, CDR2 YYDKDF, per germline (reference sequence).

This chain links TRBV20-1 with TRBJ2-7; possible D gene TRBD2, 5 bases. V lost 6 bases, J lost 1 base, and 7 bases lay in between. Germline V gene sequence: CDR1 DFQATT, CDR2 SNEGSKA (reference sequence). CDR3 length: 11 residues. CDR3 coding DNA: TGCAGTGCCAGGAGGTCCTACGAGCAGTACTTC. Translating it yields CSARRSYEQYF.

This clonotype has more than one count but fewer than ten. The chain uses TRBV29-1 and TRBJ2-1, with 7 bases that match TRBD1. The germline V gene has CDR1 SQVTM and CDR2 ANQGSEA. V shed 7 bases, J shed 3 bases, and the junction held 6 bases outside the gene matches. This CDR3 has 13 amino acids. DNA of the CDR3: TGCAGCGCCTCCGGGACAGTCTACAATGAGCAGTTCTTC. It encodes CSASGTVYNEQFF.

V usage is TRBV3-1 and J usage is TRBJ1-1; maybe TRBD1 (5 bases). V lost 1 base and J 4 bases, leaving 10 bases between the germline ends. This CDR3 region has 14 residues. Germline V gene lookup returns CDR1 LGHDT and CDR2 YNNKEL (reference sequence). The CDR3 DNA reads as TGTGCCAGCAGCCAAGTGGGGCCAGGCACTGAAGCTTTCTTT. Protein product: CASSQVGPGTEAFF. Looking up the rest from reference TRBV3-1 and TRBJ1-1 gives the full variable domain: DTAVSQTPKYLVTQMGNDKSIKCEQNLGHDTMYWYKQDSKKFLKIMFSYNNKELIINETVPNRFSPKSPDKAHLNLHINSLELGDSAVYFCASSQVGPGTEAFFGQGTRLTVV.

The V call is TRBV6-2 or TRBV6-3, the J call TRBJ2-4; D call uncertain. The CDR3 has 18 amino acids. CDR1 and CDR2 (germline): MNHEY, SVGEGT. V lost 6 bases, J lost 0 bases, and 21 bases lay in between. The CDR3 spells CASSSTIHAALAKNIQYF. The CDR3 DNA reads TGTGCCAGCAGCTCAACAATACACGCGGCCCTAGCCAAAAACATTCAGTACTTC.

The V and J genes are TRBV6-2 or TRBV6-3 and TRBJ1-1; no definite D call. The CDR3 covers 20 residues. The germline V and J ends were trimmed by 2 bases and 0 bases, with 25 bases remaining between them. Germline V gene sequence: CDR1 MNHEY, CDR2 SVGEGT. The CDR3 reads CASSYTPDFWADLMNTEAFF. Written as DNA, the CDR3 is TGTGCCAGCAGTTACACCCCAGATTTTTGGGCAGACCTAATGAACACTGAAGCTTTCTTT.

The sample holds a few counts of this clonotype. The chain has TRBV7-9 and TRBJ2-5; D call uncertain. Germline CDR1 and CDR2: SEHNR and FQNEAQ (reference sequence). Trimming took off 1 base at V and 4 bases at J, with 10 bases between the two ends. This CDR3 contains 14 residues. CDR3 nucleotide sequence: TGTGCCAGCAGCTTAGATGTTAGGCGAGAGACCCAGTACTTC. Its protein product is CASSLDVRRETQYF.

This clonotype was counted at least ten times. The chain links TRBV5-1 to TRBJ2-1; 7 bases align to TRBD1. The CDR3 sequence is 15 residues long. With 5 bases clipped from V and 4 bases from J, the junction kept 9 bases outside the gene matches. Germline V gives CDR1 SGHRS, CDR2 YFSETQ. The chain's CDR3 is CASSSTGDGYNEQFF. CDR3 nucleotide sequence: TGCGCCAGCAGTTCCACAGGGGATGGATACAATGAGCAGTTCTTC.

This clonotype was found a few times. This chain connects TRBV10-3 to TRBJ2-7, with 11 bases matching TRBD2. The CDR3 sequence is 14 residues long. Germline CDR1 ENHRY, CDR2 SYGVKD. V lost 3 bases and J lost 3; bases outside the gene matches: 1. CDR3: CAISDTSGSYEQYF. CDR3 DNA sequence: TGTGCCATCAGTGACACTAGCGGGAGCTACGAGCAGTACTTC.

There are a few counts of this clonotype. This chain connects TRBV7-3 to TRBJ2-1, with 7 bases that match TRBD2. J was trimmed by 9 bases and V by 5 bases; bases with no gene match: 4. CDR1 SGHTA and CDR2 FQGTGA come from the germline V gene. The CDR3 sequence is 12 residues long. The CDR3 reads CASSRTGGEQFF. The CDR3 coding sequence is TGTGCCAGCAGCCGTACGGGGGGTGAGCAGTTCTTC.

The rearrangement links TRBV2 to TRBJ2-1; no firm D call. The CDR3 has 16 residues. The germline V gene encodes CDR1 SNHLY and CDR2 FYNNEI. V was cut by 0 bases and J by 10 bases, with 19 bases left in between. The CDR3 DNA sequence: TGTGCCAGCAGTGAAGCGCTAGTTAGGGCCCGTGGAGAGCAGTTCTTC. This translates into CASSEALVRARGEQFF.

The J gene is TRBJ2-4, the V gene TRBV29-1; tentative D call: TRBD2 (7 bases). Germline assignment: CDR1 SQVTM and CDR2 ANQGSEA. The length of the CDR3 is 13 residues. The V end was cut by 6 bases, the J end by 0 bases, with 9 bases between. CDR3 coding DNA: TGCAGCGTCGGGGGGCGAGCCAAAAACATTCAGTACTTC. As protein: CSVGGRAKNIQYF.

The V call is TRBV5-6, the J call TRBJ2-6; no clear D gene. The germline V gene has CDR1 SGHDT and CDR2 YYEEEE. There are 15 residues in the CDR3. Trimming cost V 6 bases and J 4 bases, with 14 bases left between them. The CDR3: CASTGRYSGANVLTF. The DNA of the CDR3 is TGTGCCAGCACCGGACGGTACTCCGGGGCCAACGTCCTGACTTTC.

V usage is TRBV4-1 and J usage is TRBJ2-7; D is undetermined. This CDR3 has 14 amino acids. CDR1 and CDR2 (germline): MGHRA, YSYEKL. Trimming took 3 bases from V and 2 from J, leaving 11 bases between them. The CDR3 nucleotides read TGCGCCAGCAGCCACCTCGGCCCTCCCTACGAGCAGTACTTC. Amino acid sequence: CASSHLGPPYEQYF.